This T cell receptor beta chain originates from a study of T cell responses to AZD1222 COVID-19 vaccine. Study-level points and caveats: At baseline, just a handful of AZD1222 recipients tested seropositive.

A remark on this clone: The antigen remains undetermined.

Per germline, CDR1 MDHEN and CDR2 SYDVKM. Trimming left V 9 bases short and J 2 bases short, with 17 bases between. The CDR3 has 15 residues. Generated by immunoSEQ multiplex PCR, the TCRdb table keeps only in-frame clones and is missing some. Among tens of thousands of clones, about 72% were seen once, and the ten largest hold under 25%. The sequencing here drew on peripheral blood, taken on day 0 of AZD1222 vaccination. This receptor was taken from an adult in good health. V is TRBV28 and J is TRBJ2-4, with a possible D match to TRBD1 (6 bases). CDR3 in amino acids: CASNTAGVPKNIQYF. As DNA, the CDR3 is TGTGCCAGTAATACTGCAGGGGTTCCCAAAAACATTCAGTACTTC. Combining the CDR3 with reference TRBV28 and TRBJ2-4 gives the whole variable domain DVKVTQSSRYLVKRTGEKVFLECVQDMDHENMFWYRQDPGLGLRLIYFSYDVKMKEKGDIPEGYSVSREKKERFSLILESASTNQTSMYLCASNTAGVPKNIQYFGAGTRLSVL.